This T cell receptor (beta chain) comes out of a study of CD8 T cells in Susac syndrome. Study conclusions and caveats: The study acknowledged a relatively small number of individuals in its TCR sequencing and HLA analysis.

FACS enriched CD8+ TEMRA cells, while bulk CD8+ and CD4+ were negatively isolated. Remarks on this clonotype: The antigen is not known.

Random hexamers served to reverse transcribe about 0.5 to 1 ug RNA. Each CDR3 protein gets one entry after TCRdb re-called the immunoSEQ multiplex PCR reads with MiXCR. Here the sample spans some 130,000 distinct CDR3 sequences, around 94% being singletons. The V end was cut by 3 bases, the J end by 4 bases, with 15 bases between. The length of the CDR3 is 15 residues. Germline CDR1 KGHSH, CDR2 LQKENI. The clonotype originates from a human donor with multiple sclerosis. The V and J genes are TRBV18 and TRBJ1-1; D gene ambiguous. Sequenced material: CD4+ T cells from PBMCs. CDR3 region: CASSPAEARSTEAFF. The CDR3, as DNA: TGTGCCAGCTCACCCGCGGAAGCACGCAGCACTGAAGCTTTCTTT.